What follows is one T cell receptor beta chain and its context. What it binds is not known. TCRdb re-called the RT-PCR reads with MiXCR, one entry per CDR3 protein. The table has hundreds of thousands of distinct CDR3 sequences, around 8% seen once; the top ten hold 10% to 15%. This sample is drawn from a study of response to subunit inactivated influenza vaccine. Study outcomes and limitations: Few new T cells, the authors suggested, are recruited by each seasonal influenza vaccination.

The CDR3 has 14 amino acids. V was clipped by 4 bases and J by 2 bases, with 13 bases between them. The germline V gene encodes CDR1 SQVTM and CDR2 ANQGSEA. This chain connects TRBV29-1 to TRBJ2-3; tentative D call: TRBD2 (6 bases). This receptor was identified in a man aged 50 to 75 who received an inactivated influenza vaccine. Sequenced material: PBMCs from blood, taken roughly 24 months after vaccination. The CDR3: CSVVVAAFTDTQYF. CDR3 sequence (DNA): TGCAGCGTTGTCGTAGCGGCGTTCACAGATACGCAGTATTTT.